This passage covers 19 T cell receptor beta chains from one sample sequenced in a study of cytomegalovirus exposure and HLA in healthy donors. A multiplex PCR was run with 60 Vbeta primers and 13 Jbeta primers. Profiling relied on immunoSEQ multiplex PCR, and the TCRdb table lists in-frame clones only, not all of them. This sample yields 200,000 to 250,000 clones, of which over 80% are seen a single time; over 0.65% belongs to the top ten. Specimen: PBMCs. These receptors originate from a boy aged 2-15 years in good health and CMV-seronegative.

This chain links TRBV10-2 with TRBJ1-6; D is uncertain. Germline CDR1 is WSHSY and CDR2 is SAAADI. Trimming took 8 bases from V and 5 from J, leaving 7 bases between them. The CDR3 is 12 amino acids. CDR3 nucleotide sequence: TGCGCCAGCGGAACAGATAATTCACCCCTCCACTTT. This translates into CASGTDNSPLHF.

In its sample, this clone was seen a few times. This rearrangement joins TRBV7-9 to TRBJ1-2; D is possibly TRBD1 (5 bases). Germline CDR1 is SEHNR and CDR2 is FQNEAQ (reference sequence). V lost 6 bases to trimming and J lost 6 bases, with 11 bases between them. This CDR3 is 12 amino acids long. CDR3 sequence reads: CASRGRGDGYTF. The CDR3 nucleotides are TGTGCCAGCAGGGGCCGGGGGGATGGCTACACCTTC. The variable domain in full, completed from reference TRBV7-9 and TRBJ1-2, reads DTGVSQNPRHKITKRGQNVTFRCDPISEHNRLYWYRQTLGQGPEFLTYFQNEAQLEKSRLLSDRFSAERPKGSFSTLEIQRTEQGDSAMYLCASRGRGDGYTFGSGTRLTVV.

The CDR3 sequence: CASSLIRGIGYEQYF. CDR3 DNA: TGTGCCAGCAGCTTAATCAGGGGGATTGGCTACGAGCAGTACTTC. This chain connects TRBV7-2 to TRBJ2-7; 7 nucleotides match TRBD1. Germline assignment: CDR1 SGHTA and CDR2 FQGNSA. V was pared by 2 bases and J by 3 bases, with 7 bases of the junction left unmatched. There are 15 residues in the CDR3.

This chain connects TRBV30 to TRBJ2-3; 8 bases line up with TRBD1. The V segment lost 1 base and the J segment 0 bases; nucleotides outside the gene matches: 9. Looked up from germline, CDR1 is GTSNPN and CDR2 is SVGIG (reference sequence). The CDR3 loop spans 17 amino acids. CDR3: CAWSDGGQVFSTDTQYF. DNA of the CDR3: TGTGCCTGGAGTGACGGGGGACAGGTGTTTAGCACAGATACGCAGTATTTT. The whole variable domain, remainder taken from reference TRBV30 and TRBJ2-3, is SQTIHQWPATLVQPVGSPLSLECTVEGTSNPNLYWYRQAAGRGLQLLFYSVGIGQISSEVPQNLSASRPQDRQFILSSKKLLLSDSGFYLCAWSDGGQVFSTDTQYFGPGTRLTVL.

The V gene is TRBV14, the J gene TRBJ2-7, with no clear D. The V gene lost 6 bases and the J gene lost 6 bases, with 18 bases spanning the gap. Germline CDR1 and CDR2: SGHDN and FVKESK. The CDR3 sequence is 14 residues long. The CDR3 here is CASSPLMYLGEQYF. CDR3 sequence (DNA): TGTGCCAGCAGTCCGTTAATGTACCTCGGCGAGCAGTACTTC.

This chain links TRBV6-1 with TRBJ2-7; 8 bases align to TRBD2. With 3 bases clipped from V and 2 bases from J, the junction kept 6 bases outside the gene matches. The germline V gene encodes CDR1 MNHNS and CDR2 SASEGT. The CDR3 consists of 15 residues. The CDR3 sequence is CASSDPGGDTYEQYF. CDR3 in DNA: TGTGCCAGCAGTGACCCGGGAGGGGACACCTACGAGCAGTACTTC.

The J gene is TRBJ2-7, the V gene TRBV30, with D hard to call. The V gene lost 4 bases and the J gene lost 0 bases, with 7 bases spanning the gap. Germline lookup yields CDR1 GTSNPN and CDR2 SVGIG (reference sequence). The length of the CDR3 is 12 residues. The CDR3 sequence is CAWIDNSYEQYF. For the CDR3, the DNA is TGTGCCTGGATTGACAACTCCTACGAGCAGTACTTC.

The chain recombines TRBV19 with TRBJ2-3; 12 bases agree with TRBD1. The junction had 6 bases not matched to a gene; V was cut back by 1 base and J by 4 bases. Looked up from germline, CDR1 is LNHDA and CDR2 is SQIVND (reference sequence). This CDR3 contains 17 residues. The CDR3, as DNA: TGTGCCAGTAGTATAGTCACCGGGACAGGGGGCGCAGATACGCAGTATTTT. Amino acid sequence: CASSIVTGTGGADTQYF.

On this clone: The junction and the germline gene differ at one end; a read error may be behind it. J is TRBJ2-1 and V is TRBV7-7; TRBD2 aligns across 10 bases. This CDR3 region has 16 residues. In germline, CDR1 is SSHAT, CDR2 FNYEAQ (reference sequence). CDR3 in amino acids: CASSAAGLALYNEQFF. The CDR3 region has the DNA TGTGCTAGCAGCGCAGCGGGACTAGCGTTGTACAATGAGCAGTTCTTC.

The rearrangement joins TRBV29-1 to TRBJ2-2, with 9 bases fitting TRBD1. V lost 1 base to trimming and J lost 6 bases; unmatched junction nucleotides: 9. The CDR3 is made up of 16 amino acids. CDR1 is SQVTM and CDR2 is ANQGSEA in the germline V gene. The DNA of the CDR3 is TGCAGCGTTGAAGGCAAGGGACAGGGTGGATCCGGGGAGCTGTTTTTT. Its protein product is CSVEGKGQGGSGELFF.

This clone was counted a single time. This chain links TRBV6-1 with TRBJ1-2; D is undetermined. CDR1 is MNHNS and CDR2 is SASEGT in the germline V gene. Trimming cost V 2 bases and J 1 base, with 8 bases left between them. The CDR3 extends over 14 amino acids. The CDR3 is CASSEHSFNYGYTF. The CDR3 DNA is TGTGCCAGCAGTGAACACAGCTTTAACTATGGCTACACCTTC.

The chain carries TRBV6-5 and TRBJ2-7; TRBD1 might be the D (6 bases). The germline gives CDR1 MNHEY, CDR2 SVGAGI. The CDR3 spans 14 residues. V gave up 5 bases and J gave up 4 bases, with 15 bases separating them. CDR3 amino acids: CASSDQGWGYEQYF. The CDR3 region has the DNA TGTGCCAGCAGTGACCAGGGGTGGGGGTACGAGCAGTACTTC.

The chain carries TRBV5-1 and TRBJ2-1, with 11 nucleotides matching TRBD2. CDR1 SGHRS and CDR2 YFSETQ come from the germline V gene. The CDR3 is made up of 15 amino acids. After removal of 4 bases from V and 8 bases from J, the junction contained 8 bases not matched to a gene. Written as DNA, the CDR3 is TGCGCCAGCAGCCTCGGGACTAGCGGAACCGATGAGCAGTTCTTC. Encoded protein: CASSLGTSGTDEQFF.

The rearrangement uses TRBV5-1 and TRBJ2-1; TRBD2 matches 9 bases. CDR3 size: 16 residues. Looked up from germline, CDR1 is SGHRS and CDR2 is YFSETQ. The junction had 12 bases not matched to a gene; V was cut back by 4 bases and J by 7 bases. This CDR3 reads CASSPAISGSRNEQFF. Written as DNA, the CDR3 is TGCGCCAGCAGCCCGGCTATTAGCGGGAGTCGGAATGAGCAGTTCTTC.

The rearrangement uses TRBV9 and TRBJ2-7; 12 positions match TRBD1. Germline V CDR1 and CDR2: SGDLS, YYNGEE. The CDR3 has 15 amino acids. Trimming cost V 0 bases and J 6 bases; bases outside gene matches: 4. CDR3 protein: CASSVAGTGGCEQYF. CDR3 nucleotide sequence: TGTGCCAGCAGCGTAGCCGGGACAGGGGGCTGCGAGCAGTACTTC.

The chain joins TRBV29-1 to TRBJ2-7; 8 bases match TRBD1. The junction had 8 bases not matched to a gene; V was cut back by 7 bases and J by 6 bases. The CDR3 spans 12 residues. Germline CDR1 SQVTM, CDR2 ANQGSEA. In DNA, the CDR3 is TGCAGCGGAACCGGGACAGGCTCCGAGCAGTACTTC. Its translation is CSGTGTGSEQYF.

This chain connects TRBV30 to TRBJ1-4; D perhaps matches TRBD1 (5 bases). Trimming left V 4 bases short and J 8 bases short, with 14 bases between. Germline lookup yields CDR1 GTSNPN and CDR2 SVGIG (reference sequence). This CDR3 has 13 amino acids. The CDR3 DNA sequence: TGTGCCTGGAATTTCCGGGGGAACGAAAAACTGTTTTTT. Amino acids: CAWNFRGNEKLFF.

The chain recombines TRBV7-9 with TRBJ2-3; TRBD2 might be the D (6 bases). Germline CDR1 and CDR2: SEHNR and FQNEAQ (reference sequence). Trimming left V 4 bases short and J 4 bases short, with 12 bases between. CDR3 length: 14 amino acids. The CDR3 loop reads CASSWGTLPDTQYF. The DNA of the CDR3 is TGTGCCAGCAGCTGGGGGACTCTCCCAGATACGCAGTATTTT. The full variable domain, with the rest looked up from reference TRBV7-9 and TRBJ2-3, is DTGVSQNPRHKITKRGQNVTFRCDPISEHNRLYWYRQTLGQGPEFLTYFQNEAQLEKSRLLSDRFSAERPKGSFSTLEIQRTEQGDSAMYLCASSWGTLPDTQYFGPGTRLTVL.

This sequence joins TRBV18 and TRBJ2-7, with 12 bases matching TRBD2. This CDR3 has 16 residues. Germline values: CDR1 KGHSH, CDR2 LQKENI. V lost 4 bases, J lost 0 bases, and 4 bases stayed unmatched. The CDR3 region is CASSLRLAGDSYEQYF. CDR3 sequence (DNA): TGTGCCAGCTCACTACGACTAGCGGGAGACTCCTACGAGCAGTACTTC.